This entry concerns a single TCR beta chain. The antigen is not known. Assay: immunoSEQ multiplex PCR; the TCRdb copy retains only in-frame clones and omits some. The table shows fewer than 15,000 clones, with roughly 93% occurring only once. The V end was cut by 0 bases, the J end by 1 base, with 12 bases between. The CDR3 is 15 amino acids. Germline CDR1 and CDR2: GTSNPN and SVGIG (reference sequence). This entry belongs to a study of chemoradiotherapy in HPV16-positive cancers. Study results and limitations: During treatment, candidate HPV-specific clones and E7-related motifs expanded in tumor.

The chain couples TRBV30 to TRBJ1-1; possible D gene TRBD1, 6 bases. This TCR came from a human donor with HPV-associated anogenital cancer. The sequencing used blood, collected from a patient who underwent chemoradiotherapy. The CDR3 region is CAWSVAGAGNTEAFF. Here the CDR3 DNA reads TGTGCCTGGAGTGTGGCGGGGGCGGGGAACACTGAAGCTTTCTTT. Combining the CDR3 with reference TRBV30 and TRBJ1-1 gives the whole variable domain SQTIHQWPATLVQPVGSPLSLECTVEGTSNPNLYWYRQAAGRGLQLLFYSVGIGQISSEVPQNLSASRPQDRQFILSSKKLLLSDSGFYLCAWSVAGAGNTEAFFGQGTRLTVV.